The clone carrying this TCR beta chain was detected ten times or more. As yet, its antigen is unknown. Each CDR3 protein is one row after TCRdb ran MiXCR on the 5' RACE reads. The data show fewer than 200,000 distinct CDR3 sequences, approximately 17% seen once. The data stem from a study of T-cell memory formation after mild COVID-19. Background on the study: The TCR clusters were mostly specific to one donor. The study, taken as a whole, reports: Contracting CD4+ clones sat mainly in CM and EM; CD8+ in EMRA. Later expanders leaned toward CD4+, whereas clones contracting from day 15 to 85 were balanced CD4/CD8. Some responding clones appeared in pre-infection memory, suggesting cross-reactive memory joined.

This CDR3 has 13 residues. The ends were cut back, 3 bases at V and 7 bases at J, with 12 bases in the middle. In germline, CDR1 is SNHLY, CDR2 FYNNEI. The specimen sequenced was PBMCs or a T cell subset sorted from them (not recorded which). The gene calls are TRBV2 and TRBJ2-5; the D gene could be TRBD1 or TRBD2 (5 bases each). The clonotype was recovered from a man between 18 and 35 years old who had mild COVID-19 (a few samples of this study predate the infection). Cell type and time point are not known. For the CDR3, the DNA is TGTGCCAGCAGTGACGGGGCGGCGGGGACCCAGTACTTC. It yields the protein CASSDGAAGTQYF.